The 25 T cell receptor beta chains reported below all come from one sample, sequenced in a study of control samples from healthy donors and cancer patients (dated by TCRdb to the early 2020s). Libraries were made using the immunoSEQ multiplex PCR assay. TCRdb re-hosts the immuneACCESS table, in-frame sequences only. Its copies lack some clones; in the studies checked, an unresolved V gene accounts for under half of them, and the cause for the rest is not known. The sample table records about 110,000 clones; roughly 89% of these occur just once. The top ten clonotypes cover 17% of the sample. Sequencing input: blood. The receptors shown here come from a woman in her fifties or sixties in good health.

The chain links TRBV7-2 to TRBJ1-1; perhaps TRBD1 as D (5 bases). Looked up from germline, CDR1 is SGHTA and CDR2 is FQGNSA. This CDR3 is 17 amino acids long. The V end was cut by 5 bases, the J end by 0 bases, with 19 bases between. DNA of the CDR3: TGTGCCAGCAGCCCTCTTATAGGGGCGCCTTTGAACACTGAAGCTTTCTTT. Its protein is CASSPLIGAPLNTEAFF. Full variable domain (outside the CDR3, taken from reference TRBV7-2 and TRBJ1-1): GAGVSQSPSNKVTEKGKDVELRCDPISGHTALYWYRQSLGQGLEFLIYFQGNSAPDKSGLPSDRFSAERTGGSVSTLTIQRTQQEDSAVYLCASSPLIGAPLNTEAFFGQGTRLTVV.

CDR3 residues: CAIRGQGSSPLHF. Written as DNA, the CDR3 is TGTGCCATCAGGGGACAGGGGAGTTCACCCCTCCACTTT. The chain links TRBV10-3 to TRBJ1-6, with 10 bases matching TRBD1. Germline trimming cut 6 bases from V and 9 bases from J; bases unmatched to any gene: 2. In germline, CDR1 is ENHRY, CDR2 SYGVKD. This CDR3 is built from 13 residues.

The CDR3 DNA sequence: TGTGCCAGCAGCTTACGGCGGCGGAACACAGATACGCAGTATTTT. Protein sequence: CASSLRRRNTDTQYF. The chain links TRBV7-2 to TRBJ2-3; no definite D call. The CDR3 runs 15 residues. From germline, CDR1 is SGHTA and CDR2 FQGNSA. V lost 2 bases and J 2 bases, leaving 11 bases between the germline ends.

The V gene is TRBV13, the J gene TRBJ2-3, with 7 bases aligning to TRBD1. The germline V gene encodes CDR1 PRHDT and CDR2 FYEKMQ (reference sequence). The CDR3 spans 17 residues. Trimming removed 2 bases from V and 9 bases from J; junction bases left unmatched: 17. CDR3 sequence: CASSLTPSQGVRDTQYF. CDR3 coding DNA: TGTGCCAGCAGCTTAACCCCCTCCCAGGGGGTGAGGGACACGCAGTATTTT.

The V call is TRBV7-9, the J call TRBJ2-1; 13 bases agree with TRBD2. The germline CDR1 and CDR2 sequences are SEHNR and FQNEAQ (reference sequence). Unmatched junction bases numbered 12, after V lost 6 bases and J lost 7 bases. CDR3 length: 17 amino acids. CDR3 loop: CASRPGLAGEGANEQFF. DNA for the CDR3: TGTGCCAGCAGACCCGGACTAGCGGGAGAAGGCGCGAATGAGCAGTTCTTC.

This clone turned up a few times. V gene TRBV5-1 combines with J gene TRBJ1-6; possible D gene TRBD1, 5 bases. Trimming cost V 0 bases and J 14 bases, with 12 bases left between them. The CDR3 consists of 13 residues. Per germline, CDR1 SGHRS and CDR2 YFSETQ. CDR3 DNA sequence: TGCGCCAGCAGCTTGGAATTGGGGCAATCCCTCCACTTT. Translating it yields CASSLELGQSLHF.

This clone was seen once. The chain couples TRBV7-9 to TRBJ2-1; D is ambiguous. The CDR3 runs to 15 residues. Germline loops: CDR1 SEHNR, CDR2 FQNEAQ (reference sequence). V was pared by 1 base and J by 7 bases, with 14 bases between. The CDR3 sequence: CASSLERMAGNEQFF. The CDR3 region has the DNA TGTGCCAGCAGCTTAGAGAGGATGGCTGGAAATGAGCAGTTCTTC.

J is TRBJ2-1 and V is TRBV12-3 or TRBV12-4, with unresolved D. This CDR3 spans 12 amino acids. Trimming shortened V by 6 bases and J by 0 bases, and 3 bases separated the two germline ends. The CDR3, as DNA: TGTGCCAGCAGGGGCTCCTACAATGAGCAGTTCTTC. This codes for CASRGSYNEQFF.

This chain connects TRBV5-1 to TRBJ2-1, with a tentative D call TRBD1 (6 bases). Per germline, CDR1 SGHRS and CDR2 YFSETQ. This CDR3 is built from 15 residues. Trimming removed 3 bases from V and 5 bases from J, with 15 bases in between. The CDR3 sequence: CASSWNPGTNNEQFF. In DNA form, the CDR3 reads TGCGCCAGCAGCTGGAATCCCGGGACAAACAATGAGCAGTTCTTC.

The chain carries TRBV5-6 and TRBJ1-2; the match to TRBD1 covers 9 bases. The CDR3 length is 15 residues. Trimming at V came to 6 bases and at J to 6 bases, leaving 12 bases not matched to a gene. Germline loops: CDR1 SGHDT, CDR2 YYEEEE. The CDR3 spells CASTHGTGKFNGYTF. The DNA of the CDR3 is TGTGCCAGCACCCACGGGACAGGGAAATTCAATGGCTACACCTTC.

For the CDR3, the DNA is TGTGCCACGTGGGGGGGAGACCTCCAGGGAAACGAGCAGTACGTC. Protein product: CATWGGDLQGNEQYV. This chain connects TRBV2 to TRBJ2-7; 7 bases align to TRBD2. The CDR3 loop spans 15 amino acids. Germline CDR1 reads SNHLY; CDR2 reads FYNNEI. V shed 10 bases, J shed 5 bases, and the junction held 17 bases outside the gene matches.

The chain has TRBV7-8 and TRBJ1-1; D is ambiguous. The CDR3 totals 13 residues. Trimming shortened V by 5 bases and J by 1 base, and 8 bases separated the two germline ends. Germline V lookup: CDR1 SGHVS, CDR2 FQNEAQ. The CDR3 reads CASSDRSNTEAFF. The CDR3 DNA follows: TGTGCCAGCAGCGATCGGTCGAACACTGAAGCTTTCTTT.

This chain connects TRBV4-1 to TRBJ2-3, with D maybe TRBD1 (6 bases). Germline CDR1 and CDR2: MGHRA and YSYEKL. The CDR3 runs 15 residues. V was trimmed by 1 base and J by 3 bases, leaving 11 bases between them. CDR3 bases: TGCGCCAGCAGCCAAGCAGGGGCAAAGACAGATACGCAGTATTTT. It translates to CASSQAGAKTDTQYF.

This chain joins TRBV10-3 and TRBJ2-3; 10 nucleotides match TRBD1. The CDR3 has 16 residues. CDR1 is ENHRY and CDR2 is SYGVKD in the germline V gene. Trimming cost V 3 bases and J 6 bases; bases outside gene matches: 9. The CDR3 nucleotides read TGTGCCATCAGTGACCCCGGGACAGGGGCCGCGGATACGCAGTATTTT. Amino acids: CAISDPGTGAADTQYF.

This chain connects TRBV19 to TRBJ1-1; 7 nucleotides match TRBD1. The ends lost 5 bases at V and 4 bases at J; junction bases unmatched: 7. The V gene's germline CDR1 is LNHDA and CDR2 SQIVND (reference sequence). The CDR3 consists of 14 residues. CDR3 amino acids: CASSYRGAFTEAFF. CDR3 in DNA: TGTGCCAGTAGTTACAGGGGAGCTTTCACTGAAGCTTTCTTT.

The rearrangement links TRBV7-2 to TRBJ2-2; the D gene is possibly TRBD1 (6 bases). From germline, CDR1 is SGHTA and CDR2 FQGNSA. This CDR3 contains 14 residues. Trimming took 1 base from V and 4 from J, leaving 7 bases between them. The DNA for the CDR3 is TGTGCCAGCAGCTTAGTACAGGGCACCGGGGAGCTGTTTTTT. Protein sequence: CASSLVQGTGELFF.

The J gene is TRBJ1-1, the V gene TRBV5-4, with 7 bases fitting TRBD1. Germline values: CDR1 SGHNT, CDR2 YYREEE (reference sequence). The CDR3 extends over 15 amino acids. V lost 1 base, J lost 6 bases, and 9 bases stayed unmatched. The CDR3 bases are TGTGCCAGCAGCTTGCCGGACAGGAGGTTCTCTGAAGCTTTCTTT. Translation gives CASSLPDRRFSEAFF.

This chain uses TRBV5-1 with TRBJ1-6; tentative D call: TRBD1 (6 bases). This CDR3 comprises 16 residues. CDR1 is SGHRS and CDR2 is YFSETQ in the germline V gene. V lost 0 bases, J lost 11 bases, and 18 bases lay in between. The CDR3 sequence is CASSLAVQGSRPPLHF. The CDR3 DNA is TGCGCCAGCAGCTTGGCCGTTCAGGGGAGCCGACCACCCCTCCACTTT.

The chain joins TRBV9 to TRBJ2-2; no firm D call. CDR3 length: 14 residues. The germline gives CDR1 SGDLS, CDR2 YYNGEE. V was pared by 0 bases and J by 7 bases, with 10 bases between. The CDR3 reads CASSVGRVGGELFF. The CDR3 bases are TGTGCCAGCAGCGTAGGTCGGGTTGGCGGGGAGCTGTTTTTT.

The chain is built from TRBV28 and TRBJ2-5; 8 positions match TRBD2. CDR1 MDHEN and CDR2 SYDVKM come from the germline V gene. CDR3 size: 15 residues. V shed 6 bases, J shed 3 bases, and the junction held 9 bases outside the gene matches. In DNA form, the CDR3 reads TGTGCCAGCAGATTACTAGCGGAAGGCGAAGAGACCCAGTACTTC. Its translation is CASRLLAEGEETQYF.

V usage is TRBV19 and J usage is TRBJ2-3; 10 bases align to TRBD2. CDR1 is LNHDA, CDR2 SQIVND, per germline (reference sequence). The CDR3 covers 15 residues. With 6 bases clipped from V and 5 bases from J, the junction kept 8 bases outside the gene matches. CDR3 sequence: CASRRGLAGEDTQYF. CDR3 nucleotides: TGTGCCAGTAGGCGGGGTCTAGCGGGAGAAGATACGCAGTATTTT.

This clone was picked up one time. The rearrangement joins TRBV6-2 or TRBV6-3 to TRBJ2-7; D uncertain. CDR1 is MNHEY, CDR2 SVGEGT, per germline. The CDR3 is 12 amino acids. V lost 2 bases, J lost 5 bases, and 7 bases lay in between. CDR3 bases: TGTGCCAGCAGTTACGTGGGTAACGAGCAGTACGTC. Protein: CASSYVGNEQYV.

The chain carries TRBV4-1 and TRBJ1-1; a possible D gene is TRBD1 (6 bases). V was trimmed by 0 bases and J by 0 bases, leaving 17 bases between them. The CDR3 extends over 18 amino acids. The germline V gene encodes CDR1 MGHRA and CDR2 YSYEKL. The CDR3 bases are TGCGCCAGCAGCCAAGATTATCAGGGGAAGTATATGAACACTGAAGCTTTCTTT. It specifies CASSQDYQGKYMNTEAFF.

CDR3 nucleotides: TGTGCCTGGAGAGTCTCGGGCGGGGGGTCGACAGATACGCAGTATTTT. It is translated as CAWRVSGGGSTDTQYF. The genes are TRBV30 and TRBJ2-3; 8 positions agree with TRBD2. V lost 3 bases to trimming and J lost 3 bases; unmatched junction nucleotides: 11. Germline loops: CDR1 GTSNPN, CDR2 SVGIG (reference sequence). There are 16 residues in the CDR3.

This clone has a handful of counts. V gene TRBV7-7 combines with J gene TRBJ1-1, with D possibly matching TRBD1 (5 bases). The V end was cut by 5 bases, the J end by 0 bases, with 10 bases between. CDR3 length: 14 residues. CDR1 SSHAT and CDR2 FNYEAQ come from the germline V gene (reference sequence). DNA for the CDR3: TGTGCCAGCAGCCCCGGGGGTGTGAACACTGAAGCTTTCTTT. This sequence encodes CASSPGGVNTEAFF.